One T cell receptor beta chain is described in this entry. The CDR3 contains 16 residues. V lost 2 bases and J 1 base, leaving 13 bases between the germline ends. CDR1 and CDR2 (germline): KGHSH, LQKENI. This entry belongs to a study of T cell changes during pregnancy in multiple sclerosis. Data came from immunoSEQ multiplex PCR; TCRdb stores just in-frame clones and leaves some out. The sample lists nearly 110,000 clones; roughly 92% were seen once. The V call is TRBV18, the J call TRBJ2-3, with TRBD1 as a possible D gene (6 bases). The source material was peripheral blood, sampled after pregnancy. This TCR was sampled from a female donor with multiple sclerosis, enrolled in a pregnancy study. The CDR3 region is CASSPTGLRGTDTQYF. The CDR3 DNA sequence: TGTGCCAGCTCACCAACAGGGTTAAGAGGCACAGATACGCAGTATTTT. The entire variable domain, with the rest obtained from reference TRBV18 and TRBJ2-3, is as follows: NAGVMQNPRHLVRRRGQEARLRCSPMKGHSHVYWYRQLPEEGLKFMVYLQKENIIDESGMPKERFSAEFPKEGPSILRIQQVVRGDSAAYFCASSPTGLRGTDTQYFGPGTRLTVL.